This T cell receptor (beta chain) was identified in a study of cytomegalovirus exposure and HLA in healthy donors. This CDR3 is built from 14 residues. Germline loops: CDR1 MGHRA, CDR2 YSYEKL. The V gene lost 4 bases and the J gene lost 1 base, with 10 bases spanning the gap. These donors counted as nominally healthy when sampled, but unrecorded immune exposures were likely. The primer mix had 60 Vbeta and 13 Jbeta primers. Clones were sequenced by immunoSEQ multiplex PCR, and TCRdb holds only the in-frame ones, with some missing. Of roughly 190,000 clones in the sample, 75% to 85% were seen once. Sequencing was carried out using PBMCs. The origin of this receptor is a woman in her twenties or thirties in good health and CMV-seropositive. The rearrangement uses TRBV4-1 and TRBJ1-1; perhaps TRBD1 as D (5 bases). The CDR3 DNA is TGCGCCAGCAGCCTCTTAGGGGAGAACACTGAAGCTTTCTTT. It is translated as CASSLLGENTEAFF.